This T cell receptor beta chain is from a study of blood T cell repertoires in COVID-19. CDR3 length equals 15 residues. The ends were cut back, 6 bases at V and 1 base at J, with 15 bases in the middle. Germline V CDR1 and CDR2: MDHEN, SYDVKM. Participant-reported clinical history was the basis for cohort assignment. Two negative PCRs, clearance, or symptom resolution were required of recovered Cohort 3 donors. In the authors' workflow: Amplification from reference gene primers served as the basis for estimated nucleated cell counts. Using immunoSEQ multiplex PCR, the repertoire was profiled, and TCRdb retains in-frame clones only, with some absent. V and J calls and clone size are given by that table; D and trimming were obtained from the DNA. This sample has approximately 230,000 clones, with about nine tenths found just once.

This chain uses TRBV28 with TRBJ2-5, with a tentative D call TRBD2 (6 bases). The clonotype comes from a man between 35 and 55 years old who had recovered from COVID-19. Specimen: PBMCs or T cells enriched from blood (not recorded which). The CDR3: CASSWRGGGQETQYF. Written as DNA, the CDR3 is TGTGCCAGCAGCTGGAGGGGCGGAGGCCAAGAGACCCAGTACTTC.